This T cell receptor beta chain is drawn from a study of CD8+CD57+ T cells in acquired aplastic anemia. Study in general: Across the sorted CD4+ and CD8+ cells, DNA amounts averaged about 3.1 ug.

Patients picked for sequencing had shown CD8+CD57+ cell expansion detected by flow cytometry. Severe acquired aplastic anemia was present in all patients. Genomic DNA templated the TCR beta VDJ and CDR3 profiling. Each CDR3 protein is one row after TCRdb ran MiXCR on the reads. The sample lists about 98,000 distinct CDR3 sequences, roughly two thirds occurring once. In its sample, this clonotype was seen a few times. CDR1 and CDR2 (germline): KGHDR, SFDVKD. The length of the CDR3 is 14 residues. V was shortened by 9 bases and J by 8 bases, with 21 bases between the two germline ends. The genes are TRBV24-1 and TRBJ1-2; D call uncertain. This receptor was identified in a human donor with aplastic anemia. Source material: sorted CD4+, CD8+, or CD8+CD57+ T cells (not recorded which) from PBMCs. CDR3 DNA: TGTGCCACCGCAGGTAGGTGGCCTCCCGAAGGCTACACCTTC. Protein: CATAGRWPPEGYTF.